These T cell receptor beta chains were read from a single sample in a study of shared clonotypes between healthy human individuals. Method: immunoSEQ multiplex PCR; TCRdb's copy keeps in-frame clones and lacks some. This table holds more than 2 million clones, approximately 94% found once. The sequenced sample consisted of naive CD4+ T cells sorted from blood. These receptors all come from a man between 18 and 35 years old in good health. Each CDR3 is given with its conserved first and last residue. D genes are given only for firm matches. Some rows mark clone size as missing; the rest say once, few, many or name a class of expanded clone.

TRBJ2-7	-	TRBV5-1	-	CASSTGQLYEQYF	TGCGCCAGCAGCACAGGACAGCTCTACGAGCAGTACTTC
TRBJ1-1	-	TRBV28	-	CASSLGQMNTEAFF	TGTGCCAGCAGTTTAGGGCAAATGAACACTGAAGCTTTCTTT
TRBJ1-1	-	TRBV10-1	-	CASSESSAGNTEAFF	TGCGCCAGCAGTGAGTCATCTGCGGGGAACACTGAAGCTTTCTTT
TRBJ2-4	once	TRBV19	-	CASSPLGLAKNIQYF	TGTGCCAGTAGTCCCCTGGGGCTAGCCAAAAACATTCAGTACTTC
TRBJ2-3	-	TRBV5-8	TRBD2	CASSPASGVASSTDTQYF	TGTGCCAGCAGCCCAGCTAGCGGGGTGGCCTCTAGCACAGATACGCAGTATTTT
TRBJ2-1	-	TRBV4-1	-	CASSQDATYNEQFF	TGCGCCAGCAGCCAAGATGCGACTTACAATGAGCAGTTCTTC
TRBJ1-1	-	TRBV7-8	TRBD1	CASSLGYRGNMNTEAFF	TGTGCCAGCAGCTTAGGGTACAGGGGAAACATGAACACTGAAGCTTTCTTT
TRBJ2-2	once	TRBV7-2	TRBD2	CASSFTGGGLTGELFF	TGTGCCAGCAGCTTCACGGGCGGGGGGTTAACCGGGGAGCTGTTTTTT
TRBJ1-2	-	TRBV6-1	-	CASSAEPGPYGYTF	TGTGCCAGCAGTGCGGAACCGGGACCCTATGGCTACACCTTC
TRBJ2-7	-	TRBV7-2	TRBD2	CASSPLAGGLYEQYF	TGTGCCAGCAGCCCTTTAGCGGGAGGCCTCTACGAGCAGTACTTC
TRBJ2-7	-	TRBV10-3	-	CAISESGVAYEQYF	TGTGCCATCAGTGAGTCTGGGGTAGCCTACGAGCAGTACTTC
TRBJ2-6	-	TRBV7-6	-	CASSSLPGSGANVLTF	TGTGCCAGCAGTTCACTCCCAGGGTCTGGGGCCAACGTCCTGACTTTC
TRBJ2-1	-	TRBV6-6	-	CASSLPVATTYNEQFF	TGTGCCAGCAGCCTCCCGGTGGCAACTACTTACAATGAGCAGTTCTTC
TRBJ1-5	-	TRBV4-1	-	CASSQDEVGPSNQPQHF	TGCGCCAGCAGCCAAGATGAGGTAGGGCCTAGCAATCAGCCCCAGCATTTT
TRBJ2-2	-	TRBV11-3	-	CASREGTNTGELFF	TGTGCCAGCAGGGAGGGTACGAACACCGGGGAGCTGTTTTTT
TRBJ1-4	once	TRBV2	-	CASSGQANEKLFF	TGTGCCAGCAGTGGGCAGGCTAATGAAAAACTGTTTTTT
TRBJ1-2	-	TRBV4-1	-	CASSQVGGKRGYGYTF	TGCGCCAGCAGCCAAGTCGGAGGGAAACGTGGCTATGGCTACACCTTC
TRBJ1-1	-	TRBV18	TRBD1	CASSPGQGMMNTEAFF	TGTGCCAGCTCACCTGGACAGGGGATGATGAACACTGAAGCTTTCTTT
TRBJ2-7	-	TRBV7-3	-	CASSPSSGFEQYF	TGTGCCAGCAGCCCTTCATCAGGGTTCGAGCAGTACTTC
TRBJ1-1	once	TRBV7-2	-	CASSLEGLNTEAFF	TGTGCCAGCAGCTTAGAGGGACTGAACACTGAAGCTTTCTTT
TRBJ2-1	-	TRBV5-6	-	CASSLASAGNYNEQFF	TGTGCCAGCAGCTTGGCCTCGGCAGGGAATTACAATGAGCAGTTCTTC
TRBJ1-4	-	TRBV7-9	-	CASSWGTGSNEKLFF	TGTGCCAGCAGCTGGGGGACCGGGAGCAATGAAAAACTGTTTTTT
TRBJ1-4	-	TRBV5-5	-	CASSLAGVFNEKLFF	TGTGCCAGCAGCTTGGCAGGCGTTTTTAATGAAAAACTGTTTTTT
TRBJ2-3	-	TRBV30	-	CAWSVLGDTQYF	TGTGCCTGGAGTGTACTCGGAGATACGCAGTATTTT
TRBJ2-7	-	TRBV28	-	CASSLRGKNEQYF	TGTGCCAGCAGTTTGAGGGGAAAGAACGAGCAGTACTTC
TRBJ2-7	-	TRBV19	TRBD2	CASKGLAEPAPGEQYF	TGTGCCAGTAAGGGACTAGCGGAGCCCGCGCCTGGCGAGCAGTACTTC
TRBJ1-5	-	TRBV9	-	CASSVGGTNQPQHF	TGTGCCAGCAGCGTAGGGGGGACAAATCAGCCCCAGCATTTT
TRBJ2-1	-	TRBV11-2	TRBD1	CASSSRDRGNEQFF	TGTGCCAGCAGCTCACGGGACAGGGGTAATGAGCAGTTCTTC
TRBJ2-7	-	TRBV7-2	-	CASSLGSEAYEQYF	TGTGCCAGCAGCTTAGGTTCGGAGGCCTACGAGCAGTACTTC
TRBJ2-2	-	TRBV5-1	-	CASSPQGSWAGELFF	TGCGCCAGCAGCCCTCAAGGTTCGTGGGCCGGGGAGCTGTTTTTT
TRBJ2-3	-	TRBV2	-	CASRLDSDTQYF	TGTGCCAGCAGACTCGACTCAGATACGCAGTATTTT
TRBJ2-5	-	TRBV29-1	-	CSVSPEQETQYF	TGCAGCGTCTCCCCCGAACAAGAGACCCAGTACTTC
TRBJ2-7	-	TRBV7-8	TRBD2	CASSLDGGLAGSYEQYF	TGTGCCAGCAGCTTGGACGGGGGATTAGCGGGCTCCTACGAGCAGTACTTC
TRBJ2-3	once	TRBV7-2	-	CASSLGARTDTQYF	TGTGCCAGCAGCTTGGGGGCTCGCACAGATACGCAGTATTTT
TRBJ2-7	-	TRBV27	-	CASSGTVDYEQYF	TGTGCCAGCAGTGGGACGGTTGACTACGAGCAGTACTTC
TRBJ2-2	-	TRBV7-6	TRBD2	CASSLLLAGIVGGELFF	TGTGCCAGCAGCTTGCTCCTAGCGGGAATTGTAGGCGGGGAGCTGTTTTTT
TRBJ1-6	-	TRBV5-6	-	CASSSPGGYYNSPLHF	TGTGCCAGCAGCTCACCGGGGGGTTACTATAATTCACCCCTCCACTTT
TRBJ1-5	-	TRBV6-5	-	CASTSLENSNQPQHF	TGTGCCAGCACCTCGCTCGAGAATAGCAATCAGCCCCAGCATTTT
TRBJ1-1	-	TRBV9	-	CASSVVEGASEAFF	TGTGCCAGCAGCGTCGTTGAGGGCGCCTCTGAAGCTTTCTTT
TRBJ2-1	-	TRBV7-2	TRBD2	CASSLVVIGLASNEQFF	TGTGCCAGCAGCTTAGTAGTTATAGGACTAGCTAGCAATGAGCAGTTCTTC
TRBJ1-1	-	TRBV5-1	-	CASSGSWGMNTEAFF	TGCGCCAGCAGCGGAAGCTGGGGAATGAACACTGAAGCTTTCTTT
TRBJ1-2	-	TRBV18	-	CASSRGAQYGYTF	TGTGCCAGCTCCCGAGGGGCACAATATGGCTACACCTTC
TRBJ1-1	-	TRBV28	-	CASSALGVGVWMNTEAFF	TGTGCCAGCAGTGCACTTGGGGTCGGGGTGTGGATGAACACTGAAGCTTTCTTT
TRBJ2-7	-	TRBV11-3	-	CASSLRGNSYEQYF	TGTGCCAGCAGCTTAAGGGGTAACTCCTACGAGCAGTACTTC
TRBJ1-6	once	TRBV6-1	-	CAVRSWVNSPLHF	TGTGCCGTCCGCAGTTGGGTCAATTCACCCCTCCACTTT
TRBJ1-2	few	TRBV13	-	CASSLGSNSGYTF	TGTGCCAGCAGCTTAGGATCAAATAGTGGCTACACCTTC
TRBJ2-7	-	TRBV29-1	-	CSALRGYEQYF	TGCAGCGCATTAAGAGGCTACGAGCAGTACTTC
TRBJ1-5	-	TRBV2	-	CASSEQRKNQPQHF	TGTGCCAGCAGTGAACAGCGTAAGAATCAGCCCCAGCATTTT
TRBJ2-2	-	TRBV5-6	-	CASSLRGGRVGELFF	TGTGCCAGCAGCTTACGAGGAGGGCGGGTCGGGGAGCTGTTTTTT
TRBJ2-7	-	TRBV6-1	-	CATSHGAYEQYF	TGTGCCACCTCCCACGGGGCCTACGAGCAGTACTTC
TRBJ1-3	-	TRBV6-1	TRBD1	CASRDRDSANTIYF	TGTGCCAGCAGGGACCGGGACAGTGCGAACACCATATATTTT
TRBJ2-6	-	TRBV5-1	-	CASSLVSSGANVLTF	TGCGCCAGCAGCTTGGTTTCCTCTGGGGCCAACGTCCTGACTTTC
TRBJ1-2	once	TRBV6-5	TRBD1	CASSKRTGGNYGYTF	TGTGCCAGCAGTAAAAGGACAGGGGGCAACTATGGCTACACCTTC
TRBJ1-3	-	TRBV5-6	-	CASSFANTIYF	TGTGCCAGCAGCTTCGCCAACACCATATATTTT
TRBJ1-6	-	TRBV28	TRBD1	CASKAGQLVSPLHF	TGTGCCAGCAAGGCGGGACAGCTCGTGTCACCCCTCCACTTT
TRBJ2-1	-	TRBV27	TRBD2	CASSRISGRGDEQFF	TGTGCCAGCAGTCGAATTAGCGGGAGGGGTGATGAGCAGTTCTTC
TRBJ1-6	-	TRBV19	-	CASSIRDPKNSPLHF	TGTGCCAGTAGTATTCGGGACCCCAAAAATTCACCCCTCCACTTT
TRBJ1-5	-	TRBV19	-	CASTRSGDQPQHF	TGTGCCAGTACCCGTTCAGGCGATCAGCCCCAGCATTTT
TRBJ2-1	-	TRBV6-5	-	CASSYEGGTWNEQFF	TGTGCCAGCAGTTACGAGGGTGGTACGTGGAATGAGCAGTTCTTC